This T cell receptor beta chain appears in the sequencing data of a study of T cells in Graves' hyperthyroidism and ophthalmopathy. Study-level background: Initial diagnosis, before any treatment, was when peripheral blood was collected. Notes on the study in general: The model predicted ophthalmopathy a median 6.5 months before onset. Most thyroid-expanded clonotypes above 0.001 were also found in blood.

There were TCR beta CDR3 regions amplified from RNA transcripts. Carried out on the TCR CDR3, a first-round RT-PCR used the HTBI primer set. TCRdb reprocessed the multiplex PCR reads with MiXCR, giving one entry per CDR3 protein. The table has approximately 530,000 distinct CDR3 sequences, roughly a sixth seen once. It was considered stable Graves' hyperthyroidism when ophthalmopathy did not progress within 18 months. As regards this clonotype: The antigen is unknown.

From germline, CDR1 is MGHRA and CDR2 YSYEKL. This CDR3 is 13 amino acids long. Trimming stripped 3 bases from V and 4 bases from J, with 9 bases between. Sample: blood. The genes are TRBV4-1 and TRBJ1-1, with unresolved D. The TCR was taken from a woman aged 18-35 years with Graves' hyperthyroidism. CDR3 region: CASSQTRFTEAFF. CDR3 coding DNA: TGCGCCAGCAGCCAGACGAGGTTCACTGAAGCTTTCTTT.